Listed here are 19 T cell receptor beta chains from one sample, sequenced in a study of T cells after yellow fever vaccination. TCRdb ran MiXCR on the 5' RACE reads and lists one entry per CDR3 protein. The data hold approximately 300,000 distinct CDR3 sequences, with around 11% observed a single time. The sample consisted of CD4+ T cells sorted from PBMCs, taken 45 days after the yellow fever booster vaccination. The receptors were sampled from a man aged 18 to 29 who received the YFV17D yellow fever vaccine.

This clonotype was detected a few times. The chain joins TRBV6-6 to TRBJ1-6, with unresolved D. The CDR3 consists of 14 residues. CDR1 MNHNY and CDR2 SVGAGI come from the germline V gene (reference sequence). The V gene lost 2 bases and the J gene lost 6 bases, with 8 bases spanning the gap. The CDR3 DNA sequence: TGTGCCAGCAGTTACGGAGTTTCTAATTCACCCCTCCACTTT. It is translated as CASSYGVSNSPLHF.

This clonotype was counted between two and nine times. V is TRBV7-2 and J is TRBJ2-7, with D perhaps TRBD1 (6 bases). Germline V gene data show CDR1 as SGHTA and CDR2 as FQGNSA. CDR3 length: 16 amino acids. Trimming pared 1 base from V and 3 bases from J, leaving 16 bases between. CDR3 in amino acids: CASSLVATGGRYEQYF. CDR3 sequence (DNA): TGTGCCAGCAGCTTAGTCGCGACAGGTGGGCGCTACGAGCAGTACTTC.

Only a few counts were recorded for this clonotype. The chain is built from TRBV29-1 and TRBJ2-3; D is ambiguous. Germline CDR1 reads SQVTM; CDR2 reads ANQGSEA. The CDR3 covers 14 residues. V was cut by 3 bases and J by 2 bases, with 12 bases left in between. The CDR3 reads CSVEGGWPTDTQYF. The CDR3 nucleotides read TGCAGCGTTGAGGGTGGCTGGCCCACAGATACGCAGTATTTT.

The chain combines TRBV5-4 with TRBJ2-5; 11 nucleotides match TRBD2. The J segment lost 0 bases and the V segment lost 0 bases, leaving 7 bases of the junction unmatched. The germline V gene encodes CDR1 SGHNT and CDR2 YYREEE (reference sequence). CDR3 length: 18 amino acids. CDR3 in DNA: TGTGCCAGCAGCTTGGCCCCCCCTAGCGGGGGGTACCAAGAGACCCAGTACTTC. This encodes CASSLAPPSGGYQETQYF.

V and J are TRBV6-1 and TRBJ1-2, with D possibly being TRBD1 (5 bases). Germline V lookup: CDR1 MNHNS, CDR2 SASEGT. V was shortened by 6 bases and J by 2 bases, with 16 bases between the two germline ends. This CDR3 has 15 residues. The CDR3 nucleotides are TGTGCCAGCAGGAGGGATGGGACGCGGAACTATGGCTACACCTTC. It is translated as CASRRDGTRNYGYTF.

Only a few counts were recorded for this clonotype. This chain connects TRBV25-1 to TRBJ1-4, with D uncertain. CDR1 is MGHDK and CDR2 is SYGVNS in the germline V gene. Deletions cut 4 bases from V and 7 bases from J, with 16 bases between. The CDR3 is made up of 15 amino acids. The CDR3 bases are TGTGCCAGCAGTGGGAGACTCAGCCGGGCTGAAAAACTGTTTTTT. Its protein product is CASSGRLSRAEKLFF.

This clonotype appeared a few times. The chain combines TRBV7-2 with TRBJ1-3, with a possible D match to TRBD1 (5 bases). V lost 2 bases and J lost 0, with 17 bases in between. The CDR3 covers 18 residues. Germline V CDR1 and CDR2: SGHTA, FQGNSA. The DNA of the CDR3 is TGTGCCAGCAGCTTATACCCAACCAGTGACAGCTCTGGAAACACCATATATTTT. This sequence encodes CASSLYPTSDSSGNTIYF.

This clonotype occurred a few times. The rearrangement links TRBV7-9 to TRBJ1-2; no reliable D call. The V and J ends lost 2 bases and 8 bases respectively, with 9 bases between them. The CDR3 extends over 12 amino acids. Germline V gives CDR1 SEHNR, CDR2 FQNEAQ (reference sequence). The CDR3 sequence is CASSLIRRGYTF. The CDR3 DNA is TGTGCCAGCAGCTTAATCCGGCGGGGCTACACCTTC.

A few counts support this clonotype. This chain connects TRBV7-2 to TRBJ2-3; TRBD2 agrees at 8 bases. The germline CDR1 and CDR2 sequences are SGHTA and FQGNSA. This CDR3 has 14 amino acids. Losses at the gene ends were 5 bases for V and 4 bases for J; bases not matched to a gene: 5. CDR3 residues: CASSQPGGSDTQYF. DNA for the CDR3: TGTGCCAGCAGCCAACCGGGAGGGTCAGATACGCAGTATTTT.

This clonotype turned up a few times. The V gene is TRBV12-3 or TRBV12-4, the J gene TRBJ2-1; a weak D match, TRBD2 (5 bases). The CDR3 spans 16 residues. The V and J ends lost 6 bases and 9 bases respectively, with 24 bases between them. CDR3 sequence reads: CASRSPDFKGPGEQFF. CDR3 in DNA: TGTGCCAGCAGATCCCCGGACTTTAAAGGGCCCGGTGAGCAGTTCTTC.

This chain links TRBV7-3 with TRBJ2-2; the D is unclear. Germline loops: CDR1 SGHTA, CDR2 FQGTGA. V was clipped by 3 bases and J by 5 bases, with 13 bases between them. The CDR3 runs to 15 residues. Here the CDR3 reads CASSFELVRTGELFF. The CDR3 DNA is TGTGCCAGCAGCTTTGAACTCGTTCGTACCGGGGAGCTGTTTTTT.

For this clonotype: At one of its ends the junction is not consistent with the germline gene, which may arise from a read error. The chain joins TRBV7-2 to TRBJ2-5, with TRBD2 matching 11 bases. CDR3 length: 16 amino acids. Germline values: CDR1 SGHTA, CDR2 FQGNSA. As DNA, the CDR3 is TGTGCCAGCAGCCTAGCTAGCGGGGGGTACCAAGAGACCCAGTACTTC. Its translation: CASSLASGGYQETQYF.

This chain connects TRBV15 to TRBJ2-3; TRBD2 agrees at 8 bases. V trimming: 4 bases; J trimming: 6 bases; junction bases outside the gene matches: 9. The CDR3 is 15 amino acids. Germline lookup yields CDR1 LNHNV and CDR2 YYDKDF (reference sequence). The CDR3 DNA reads as TGTGCCACCAGCACACGACTCGGGGGGGCGGATACGCAGTATTTT. This translates into CATSTRLGGADTQYF.

The chain couples TRBV14 to TRBJ2-2; 8 nucleotides agree with TRBD1. There are 15 residues in the CDR3. The V gene end was trimmed by 4 bases and the J gene end by 5 bases; junction bases not matched to a gene: 6. From germline, CDR1 is SGHDN and CDR2 FVKESK. This chain's CDR3 is CASSRGTGRTGELFF. CDR3 nucleotide sequence: TGTGCCAGCAGCCGGGGGACAGGACGGACCGGGGAGCTGTTTTTT.

This clonotype was seen a handful of times. This chain uses TRBV28 with TRBJ2-7; 7 nucleotides line up with TRBD2. The V gene's germline CDR1 is MDHEN and CDR2 SYDVKM. Trimming took 4 bases from V and 3 from J; bases not matched to a gene: 12. This CDR3 has 16 residues. The CDR3 loop reads CASSSPTASGVYEQYV. The DNA for the CDR3 is TGTGCCAGCAGTTCCCCCACCGCCAGCGGGGTCTACGAGCAGTACGTC.

The chain combines TRBV7-8 with TRBJ1-1; the D gene is possibly TRBD1 (6 bases). The CDR3 totals 15 residues. Germline V gene data show CDR1 as SGHVS and CDR2 as FQNEAQ. Trimming left V 10 bases short and J 2 bases short, with 20 bases between. For the CDR3, the DNA is TGTGCCACTCTGGGGGGCGCGGGGGATAACACTGAAGCTTTCTTT. It codes for CATLGGAGDNTEAFF.

A few counts support this clonotype. The chain has TRBV29-1 and TRBJ1-1, with D maybe TRBD1 (5 bases). V was clipped by 7 bases and J by 3 bases, with 18 bases between them. Germline assignment: CDR1 SQVTM and CDR2 ANQGSEA. CDR3 length equals 14 residues. The chain's CDR3 is CSGRRGDQDTEAFF. DNA of the CDR3: TGCAGCGGTCGCCGGGGCGATCAGGACACTGAAGCTTTCTTT. Drawing the rest from reference TRBV29-1 and TRBJ1-1, the complete variable domain is SAVISQKPSRDICQRGTSLTIQCQVDSQVTMMFWYRQQPGQSLTLIATANQGSEATYESGFVIDKFPISRPNLTFSTLTVSNMSPEDSSIYLCSGRRGDQDTEAFFGQGTRLTVV.

This clonotype was found many times. This chain joins TRBV7-2 and TRBJ2-3; D gene unclear. This CDR3 is built from 15 residues. Germline loops: CDR1 SGHTA, CDR2 FQGNSA. The ends were cut back, 2 bases at V and 0 bases at J, with 9 bases in the middle. In DNA form, the CDR3 reads TGTGCCAGCAGCTTATACGGTACTAGCACAGATACGCAGTATTTT. Translating it yields CASSLYGTSTDTQYF.

A note on this clonotype: One end of the junction fails to match germline, which may point to a read error. The chain recombines TRBV7-3 with TRBJ2-3; D is perhaps TRBD1 or TRBD2 (5 bases each). The germline CDR1 and CDR2 sequences are SGHTA and FQGTGA. The CDR3 spans 14 residues. The chain's CDR3 is CASSTTGLTDAQYF. In nucleotides, the CDR3 is TGTGCCAGCAGCACAACGGGGCTCACAGATGCGCAGTATTTT.